This entry lists 28 T cell receptor beta chains sequenced from one sample in a study of low-dose radiotherapy and immunotherapy resistance in tumors. Priming of first-strand cDNA relied on TRAV- and TRBV-specific primers (covering alpha and beta chains). PCR amplification of the TCRs was performed with Phusion for about 20 PCR cycles, and it relied on a constant-region primer together with a V-primer adapter. From the reads, TCRdb called clonotypes with MiXCR, one entry per CDR3 protein. The repertoire holds tens of thousands of distinct CDR3 sequences, with less than 40% as singletons. The sample's time point: before trial treatment. The starting material was PBMCs, obtained before treatment. All receptors come from a male donor with gallbladder cancer.

This clonotype has at least ten counts. J is TRBJ2-7 and V is TRBV10-3; D may be TRBD2 (6 bases). CDR3 length: 13 amino acids. Trimming took 5 bases from V and 5 from J, leaving 13 bases between them. Germline assignment: CDR1 ENHRY and CDR2 SYGVKD. This CDR3 reads CAISLRDFDEQYF. CDR3 coding DNA: TGTGCCATCAGTCTCCGGGACTTCGACGAGCAGTACTTC.

This clonotype was recorded at least ten times. CDR3 nucleotide sequence: TGTGCCAGCAGATTTCCAAACACCGGGGAGCTGTTTTTT. As protein: CASRFPNTGELFF. The chain carries TRBV28 and TRBJ2-2; D gene uncertain. V was trimmed by 6 bases and J by 2 bases, leaving 7 bases between them. Germline CDR1 and CDR2: MDHEN and SYDVKM. This CDR3 region has 13 residues.

Worth noting for this clonotype: One base away lies a much larger clone, so this may be a sequencing read error. V gene TRBV6-6 combines with J gene TRBJ2-3; no definite D call. Germline loops: CDR1 MNHNY, CDR2 SVGAGI (reference sequence). This CDR3 comprises 15 residues. V lost 6 bases and J 3 bases, leaving 16 bases between the germline ends. The CDR3 protein is CASSSFSAQTDTQYF. The CDR3, as DNA: TGTGCCAGCAGCTCTTTTTCGGCACAAACAGATACGCAGTATTTT.

This clonotype was counted ten times or more. The V gene is TRBV29-1, the J gene TRBJ2-7; 8 nucleotides match TRBD2. Trimming removed 3 bases from V and 4 bases from J; junction bases left unmatched: 8. Germline CDR1 and CDR2: SQVTM and ANQGSEA. This CDR3 is built from 14 residues. The CDR3 here is CSVERPSGSYEQYF. The CDR3 DNA reads TGCAGCGTTGAGCGGCCTAGCGGGTCGTACGAGCAGTACTTC.

This clonotype was seen many times. This chain uses TRBV7-6 with TRBJ1-2; D ambiguous. The CDR3 is 13 amino acids. V lost 1 base and J lost 2, with 5 bases in between. Germline loops: CDR1 SGHVS, CDR2 FNYEAQ. The CDR3 region has the DNA TGTGCCAGCAGCTTAGAAGAGAACTATGGCTACACCTTC. Protein sequence: CASSLEENYGYTF.

In its sample, this clonotype was seen many times. This chain joins TRBV25-1 and TRBJ2-1; 11 bases are a match to TRBD2. The CDR3 extends over 15 amino acids. J gave up 4 bases and V 1 base, and 0 bases lay outside the gene matches. The germline V gene has CDR1 MGHDK and CDR2 SYGVNS. The CDR3 spells CASSELAGGYNEQFF. The CDR3 DNA reads as TGTGCCAGCAGTGAATTAGCGGGGGGGTACAATGAGCAGTTCTTC.

The chain recombines TRBV28 with TRBJ2-4, with D perhaps matching TRBD1 (6 bases). Trimming cost V 1 base and J 1 base, with 14 bases left between them. This CDR3 has 17 residues. The germline V gene encodes CDR1 MDHEN and CDR2 SYDVKM. The CDR3 sequence: CASSLSTGNVAKNIQYF. The DNA of the CDR3 is TGTGCCAGCAGTTTATCTACAGGGAATGTCGCCAAAAACATTCAGTACTTC.

This clonotype has a handful of counts. The J gene is TRBJ2-5, the V gene TRBV9; D possibly matches TRBD1 or TRBD2 (5 bases each). The germline V gene encodes CDR1 SGDLS and CDR2 YYNGEE. Trimming pared 1 base from V and 5 bases from J, leaving 15 bases between. The CDR3 runs to 15 residues. The CDR3 is CASSVLGLGVETQYF. For the CDR3, the DNA is TGTGCCAGCAGCGTATTAGGGTTGGGGGTGGAGACCCAGTACTTC. Variable domain in full (rest from reference TRBV9 and TRBJ2-5): DSGVTQTPKHLITATGQRVTLRCSPRSGDLSVYWYQQSLDQGLQFLIQYYNGEERAKGNILERFSAQQFPDLHSELNLSSLELGDSALYFCASSVLGLGVETQYFGPGTRLLVL.

This clonotype occurred once. V is TRBV4-1 and J is TRBJ2-7; 7 nucleotides line up with TRBD2. After removal of 5 bases from V and 4 bases from J, the junction contained 11 bases not matched to a gene. The CDR3 contains 15 residues. Germline V lookup: CDR1 MGHRA, CDR2 YSYEKL. The chain's CDR3 is CASSSQERGVYEQYF. CDR3 nucleotides: TGCGCCAGCAGCTCCCAGGAGCGGGGAGTTTACGAGCAGTACTTC.

This clonotype came up a few times. The chain carries TRBV6-2 or TRBV6-3 and TRBJ2-7; no definite D call. V was trimmed by 0 bases and J by 4 bases, leaving 7 bases between them. Germline CDR1 MNHEY, CDR2 SVGEGT. This CDR3 contains 13 residues. Here the CDR3 reads CASSYSTKYEQYF. CDR3 nucleotide sequence: TGTGCCAGCAGTTACTCAACTAAGTACGAGCAGTACTTC.

This clonotype was seen at least ten times. This chain links TRBV28 with TRBJ2-7; no reliable D call. Germline V lookup: CDR1 MDHEN, CDR2 SYDVKM. The ends were cut back, 6 bases at V and 6 bases at J, with 12 bases in the middle. The CDR3 has 12 residues. CDR3 DNA sequence: TGTGCCAGCAGCCGAAATCTGCTCGAGCAGTACTTC. Translated: CASSRNLLEQYF.

The chain is built from TRBV5-6 and TRBJ2-7; D remains unclear. Germline V gene lookup returns CDR1 SGHDT and CDR2 YYEEEE. Trimming removed 1 base from V and 3 bases from J, with 11 bases in between. This CDR3 comprises 14 residues. For the CDR3, the DNA is TGTGCCAGCAGCTTGAGGGCCCCAGTCTACGAGCAGTACTTC. It yields the protein CASSLRAPVYEQYF.

Sample share makes this clonotype medium-sized (0.01 to 0.1%). The chain combines TRBV6-6 with TRBJ1-2; possibly TRBD1 for D (5 bases). The CDR3 has 16 residues. Trimming removed 4 bases at V and 3 bases at J, with 18 bases between. CDR1 and CDR2 (germline): MNHNY, SVGAGI (reference sequence). CDR3 sequence: CASSSGTGVGDYGYTF. Here the CDR3 DNA reads TGTGCCAGCAGTTCCGGGACCGGGGTAGGAGACTATGGCTACACCTTC.

The table lists this clonotype with many counts. The J gene is TRBJ2-3, the V gene TRBV6-2 or TRBV6-3; a weak D match, TRBD2 (7 bases). Trimming left V 5 bases short and J 0 bases short, with 15 bases between. Per the germline V gene, CDR1 is MNHEY and CDR2 is SVGEGT. The CDR3 extends over 16 amino acids. Here the CDR3 reads CASSERGGLSTDTQYF. CDR3 bases: TGTGCCAGCAGTGAAAGGGGGGGACTTAGCACAGATACGCAGTATTTT.

The V gene is TRBV12-3 or TRBV12-4, the J gene TRBJ2-7, with 7 bases aligning to TRBD1. The CDR3 runs 14 residues. The V and J ends lost 6 bases and 2 bases, in that order; junction bases with no gene match: 7. CDR3 DNA sequence: TGTGCCAGCAGCCGACAGGGTCCCCCCTACGAGCAGTACTTC. Residues: CASSRQGPPYEQYF.

This clonotype was recorded at least ten times. This chain links TRBV29-1 with TRBJ2-7; 10 bases agree with TRBD2. There are 12 residues in the CDR3. Germline trimming cut 7 bases from V and 3 bases from J; bases unmatched to any gene: 3. Germline V gene sequence: CDR1 SQVTM, CDR2 ANQGSEA. CDR3 nucleotides: TGCAGCGCGAGGACTAGCGGCTACGAGCAGTACTTC. Protein: CSARTSGYEQYF.

Remarks on this clonotype: The DNA is left out, because the CDR3 cannot be placed on it with certainty; the CDR3 is given as TCRdb lists it. The genes are TRBV6-2 or TRBV6-3 and TRBJ2-7; whether TRBD2, the table's D call, matches the DNA was not checked. The germline V gene has CDR1 MNHEY and CDR2 SVGEGT. The CDR3 comprises 23 residues, both ends counted. CDR3 loop: CASTNQTSMYLCAIRRTSGEQYF.

Turning to this clonotype: Because the CDR3 is missing its conserved closing phenylalanine or tryptophan, this is likely a read error. The chain couples TRBV5-1 to TRBJ1-2, with 11 nucleotides matching TRBD1. With 4 bases clipped from V and 4 bases from J, the junction kept 3 bases outside the gene matches. Germline CDR1 and CDR2: SGHRS and YFSETQ. This CDR3 has 14 residues. In nucleotides, the CDR3 is TGCGCCAGCAGCGACGGGACAGGGGGCTATGGCTACACCTTA. Protein sequence: CASSDGTGGYGYTL.

This clonotype was seen ten or more times. The chain combines TRBV29-1 with TRBJ2-5; no reliable D call. V was cut by 3 bases and J by 7 bases, with 12 bases left in between. The CDR3 is made up of 12 amino acids. CDR1 SQVTM and CDR2 ANQGSEA come from the germline V gene. The CDR3 region is CSVDSGPGTQYF. As DNA, the CDR3 is TGCAGCGTTGATTCCGGGCCGGGGACCCAGTACTTC.

The table lists this clonotype with many counts. The J gene is TRBJ2-7, the V gene TRBV13; TRBD2 might be the D (5 bases). CDR1 PRHDT and CDR2 FYEKMQ come from the germline V gene (reference sequence). Trimming removed 6 bases at V and 4 bases at J, with 16 bases between. This CDR3 is built from 14 residues. CDR3 coding DNA: TGTGCCAGCAGTCTAACCGGGAAGAGGTACGAGCAGTACTTC. This translates into CASSLTGKRYEQYF.

The table lists this clonotype with many counts. The rearrangement joins TRBV5-1 to TRBJ2-2; 7 nucleotides align to TRBD2. The trim removed 1 base at V and 3 bases at J, leaving 3 bases unmatched. Germline V lookup: CDR1 SGHRS, CDR2 YFSETQ. This CDR3 comprises 15 residues. The DNA of the CDR3 is TGCGCCAGCAGCTTGCGAGGGAGGGACACCGGGGAGCTGTTTTTT. Protein: CASSLRGRDTGELFF.

This clonotype occurred many times. CDR3 in amino acids: CASSLVVPSGEQYF. CDR3 DNA: TGTGCCAGCAGCTTAGTGGTCCCTAGCGGCGAGCAGTACTTC. This chain links TRBV7-8 with TRBJ2-7; 7 nucleotides line up with TRBD2. V shed 1 base, J shed 6 bases, and the junction held 6 bases outside the gene matches. Germline loops: CDR1 SGHVS, CDR2 FQNEAQ. The CDR3 totals 14 residues.

The chain recombines TRBV28 with TRBJ2-3, with D possibly TRBD2 on 6 matching bases. The CDR3 spans 13 residues. V lost 9 bases, J lost 2 bases, and 12 bases lay in between. Per the germline V gene, CDR1 is MDHEN and CDR2 is SYDVKM. CDR3 bases: TGTGCCAGTTCGGGGGAAGTCACAGATACGCAGTATTTT. It specifies CASSGEVTDTQYF. Variable domain in full (rest from reference TRBV28 and TRBJ2-3): DVKVTQSSRYLVKRTGEKVFLECVQDMDHENMFWYRQDPGLGLRLIYFSYDVKMKEKGDIPEGYSVSREKKERFSLILESASTNQTSMYLCASSGEVTDTQYFGPGTRLTVL.

This clonotype was recorded at least ten times. J is TRBJ2-7 and V is TRBV4-3; 7 bases match TRBD2. The V gene end was trimmed by 3 bases and the J gene end by 2 bases; junction bases not matched to a gene: 7. CDR1 is LGHNA, CDR2 YSLEER, per germline. This CDR3 contains 15 residues. The CDR3, as DNA: TGCGCCAGCAGCCAGTCCGCTAGCGGAGCCTACGAGCAGTACTTC. Protein product: CASSQSASGAYEQYF.

The chain combines TRBV15 with TRBJ2-7, with TRBD1 identical over 7 bases. The V gene end was trimmed by 5 bases and the J gene end by 10 bases; junction bases not matched to a gene: 8. From germline, CDR1 is LNHNV and CDR2 YYDKDF (reference sequence). The CDR3 length is 12 residues. The CDR3 spells CATSLDRTRQYF. The CDR3 region has the DNA TGTGCCACCAGCTTGGACAGGACGAGACAGTACTTC.

This clonotype occurred many times. The J gene is TRBJ2-1, the V gene TRBV28; tentative D call: TRBD1 (6 bases). The V end was cut by 4 bases, the J end by 2 bases, with 12 bases between. The CDR3 has 15 amino acids. CDR1 is MDHEN, CDR2 SYDVKM, per germline. Here the CDR3 reads CASSSTRTAYNEQFF. The CDR3 DNA sequence: TGTGCCAGCAGTTCGACAAGGACAGCCTACAATGAGCAGTTCTTC.

This clonotype was seen just once. The chain carries TRBV12-3 or TRBV12-4 and TRBJ2-7; 15 bases fit TRBD2. After removal of 4 bases from V and 4 bases from J, the junction contained 8 bases not matched to a gene. The CDR3 spans 17 residues. This CDR3 is CASSSTGTSGGRYEQYF. DNA of the CDR3: TGTGCCAGCAGTTCTACCGGGACTAGCGGGGGGCGTTACGAGCAGTACTTC.

The chain couples TRBV29-1 to TRBJ2-7; TRBD1 might be the D (5 bases). V lost 7 bases, J lost 5 bases, and 18 bases lay in between. This CDR3 contains 13 residues. Looked up from germline, CDR1 is SQVTM and CDR2 is ANQGSEA. The CDR3 sequence: CSAHRQGGNEQYF. The CDR3, as DNA: TGCAGCGCGCACCGTCAGGGCGGCAACGAGCAGTACTTC.